The sequence of this TCR beta chain was determined in a study of monozygotic twins with cystic fibrosis. Study-wide context: Libraries were built from approximately 3 micrograms of fragmented DNA using approximately 15 PCR cycles.

TCRdb keeps only in-frame clones here, not all; method: immunoSEQ multiplex PCR. The sample lists 20,000 to 25,000 clones; about 97% were seen once. General study points: In this small cohort, shared CDR3 numbers showed no association with age, concordance or disease severity. Unrelated CF individuals shared fewer identical clonotypes than monozygotic CF twins.

Concerning this clone itself: Its antigen remains unknown.

This CDR3 is 12 amino acids long. The germline CDR1 and CDR2 sequences are SGDLS and YYNGEE. The V and J ends lost 0 bases and 4 bases respectively, with 4 bases between them. Material: blood. This sequence joins TRBV9 and TRBJ1-2; D is ambiguous. The origin of this receptor is a girl aged 10 to 17 with cystic fibrosis. The DNA for the CDR3 is TGTGCCAGCAGCGTAGACGGCTATGGCTACACCTTC. This encodes CASSVDGYGYTF.